The 23 T cell receptor beta chains listed next were all sequenced from one sample in a study of shared clonotypes between healthy human individuals. Naive CD8 cells were CD45RO-negative, positively selected for CCR7, excluding terminally differentiated effector memory CD45RA+ cells. Sequenced by immunoSEQ multiplex PCR; TCRdb stores in-frame clones only, minus some. This table holds roughly 2 million clones, about 95% found once. The sample taken for sequencing was naive CD8+ T cells sorted from blood. These receptors all stem from a man between 18 and 29 years old in good health.

V is TRBV25-1 and J is TRBJ2-1; D is perhaps TRBD2 (5 bases). The CDR3 runs 12 residues. The V gene's germline CDR1 is MGHDK and CDR2 SYGVNS. V gave up 3 bases and J gave up 6 bases, with 6 bases separating them. The DNA of the CDR3 is TGTGCCAGCAGTGATAGCGTCAATGAGCAGTTCTTC. Translating it yields CASSDSVNEQFF.

V and J are TRBV6-1 and TRBJ2-7; 8 bases line up with TRBD1. Germline assignment: CDR1 MNHNS and CDR2 SASEGT. This CDR3 has 15 amino acids. V lost 4 bases and J lost 3; bases outside the gene matches: 8. The CDR3 DNA sequence: TGTGCCAGCAGTGCCCACCAGGGGGCTGGCTACGAGCAGTACTTC. It is translated as CASSAHQGAGYEQYF.

This clone occurred once. The chain employs TRBV9 and TRBJ1-4; possibly TRBD1 for D (5 bases). V was cut by 0 bases and J by 7 bases, with 13 bases left in between. CDR1 and CDR2 from the germline V gene are SGDLS and YYNGEE. The CDR3 has 15 residues. The DNA for the CDR3 is TGTGCCAGCAGCGTAGAGGACCGTCAGGGTGAAAAACTGTTTTTT. It is translated as CASSVEDRQGEKLFF.

V and J are TRBV27 and TRBJ2-7, with 9 bases lining up with TRBD2. Per the germline V gene, CDR1 is MNHEY and CDR2 is SMNVEV (reference sequence). The V segment lost 1 base and the J segment 3 bases; nucleotides outside the gene matches: 7. The CDR3 covers 16 residues. The CDR3 protein is CASSLFSGGSLYEQYF. Written as DNA, the CDR3 is TGTGCCAGCAGTTTATTTAGCGGGGGCTCCCTCTACGAGCAGTACTTC.

The rearrangement links TRBV7-9 to TRBJ1-2, with D possibly TRBD1 on 6 matching bases. This CDR3 has 17 residues. From germline, CDR1 is SEHNR and CDR2 FQNEAQ (reference sequence). V shed 2 bases and J shed 1 base, with 17 bases lying between them. Here the CDR3 reads CASSLIQTGFFNYGYTF. The CDR3, as DNA: TGTGCCAGCAGCTTAATCCAGACAGGATTCTTTAACTATGGCTACACCTTC.

This chain joins TRBV19 and TRBJ1-4, with TRBD1 as a possible D gene (5 bases). Germline CDR1 reads LNHDA; CDR2 reads SQIVND (reference sequence). V was pared by 9 bases and J by 7 bases, with 12 bases between. The CDR3 sequence is 12 residues long. Here the CDR3 reads CASRTGLEKLFF. The CDR3, as DNA: TGTGCCAGCCGTACAGGACTTGAAAAACTGTTTTTT.

The J gene is TRBJ1-6, the V gene TRBV28; no clear D gene. CDR3 size: 15 residues. The germline V gene has CDR1 MDHEN and CDR2 SYDVKM. The V gene lost 1 base and the J gene lost 9 bases, with 13 bases spanning the gap. This CDR3 reads CASSLSPLSGSPLHF. CDR3 sequence (DNA): TGTGCCAGCAGTTTATCCCCTCTTTCCGGTTCACCCCTCCACTTT.

This clone has just one count. The chain has TRBV4-1 and TRBJ2-7; 7 nucleotides line up with TRBD1. Germline CDR1 reads MGHRA; CDR2 reads YSYEKL. V was pared by 5 bases and J by 5 bases, with 12 bases of the junction left unmatched. The length of the CDR3 is 15 residues. This CDR3 reads CASSERQGTKNEQYF. The CDR3 DNA is TGCGCCAGCAGCGAGAGACAGGGTACAAAGAACGAGCAGTACTTC.

The chain is built from TRBV27 and TRBJ2-7; 8 bases map to TRBD2. CDR1 and CDR2 from the germline V gene are MNHEY and SMNVEV (reference sequence). The CDR3 is 14 amino acids. Trimming cost V 3 bases and J 2 bases; bases outside gene matches: 3. The chain's CDR3 is CASSLTSATYEQYF. The CDR3 DNA sequence: TGTGCCAGCAGTTTGACTAGCGCGACCTACGAGCAGTACTTC.

Here the CDR3 DNA reads TGTGCCAGCAGCTCCTGGGGTAGCGGGGGGCAAGAGACCCAGTACTTC. Its protein is CASSSWGSGGQETQYF. This chain joins TRBV11-2 and TRBJ2-5, with TRBD2 matching 10 bases. With 4 bases clipped from V and 2 bases from J, the junction kept 7 bases outside the gene matches. CDR1 and CDR2 from the germline V gene are SGHAT and FQNNGV. The CDR3 spans 16 residues.

The chain combines TRBV14 with TRBJ1-4; 7 nucleotides agree with TRBD1. The junction had 15 bases not matched to a gene; V was cut back by 4 bases and J by 7 bases. Germline CDR1 SGHDN, CDR2 FVKESK. The CDR3 length is 17 residues. CDR3 region: CASSLAKGGVFGEKLFF. The CDR3 DNA follows: TGTGCCAGCAGCCTTGCGAAAGGGGGCGTTTTTGGTGAAAAACTGTTTTTT.

The chain combines TRBV9 with TRBJ2-1; 7 bases match TRBD2. This CDR3 has 15 amino acids. Losses at the gene ends were 3 bases for V and 2 bases for J; bases not matched to a gene: 5. From germline, CDR1 is SGDLS and CDR2 YYNGEE. The CDR3 spells CASSASGTPYNEQFF. As DNA, the CDR3 is TGTGCCAGCAGCGCAAGCGGGACTCCCTACAATGAGCAGTTCTTC. Full variable domain (missing parts from reference TRBV9 and TRBJ2-1): DSGVTQTPKHLITATGQRVTLRCSPRSGDLSVYWYQQSLDQGLQFLIQYYNGEERAKGNILERFSAQQFPDLHSELNLSSLELGDSALYFCASSASGTPYNEQFFGPGTRLTVL.

The chain joins TRBV4-1 to TRBJ1-2; 8 bases are shared with TRBD1. The V gene end was trimmed by 1 base and the J gene end by 6 bases; junction bases not matched to a gene: 7. Germline values: CDR1 MGHRA, CDR2 YSYEKL. The CDR3 runs to 15 residues. In nucleotides, the CDR3 is TGCGCCAGCAGCCAAGGACCAGGGGGCGCAGATGGCTACACCTTC. Its protein product is CASSQGPGGADGYTF.

This clone came up once. The chain combines TRBV2 with TRBJ2-3; perhaps TRBD2 as D (6 bases). The CDR3 totals 12 residues. Germline V gives CDR1 SNHLY, CDR2 FYNNEI. Trimming left V 6 bases short and J 6 bases short, with 10 bases between. CDR3 residues: CASRLGGDTQYF. The CDR3 DNA reads TGTGCCAGCAGGCTAGGAGGGGATACGCAGTATTTT.

This clone was observed once. The V gene is TRBV7-9, the J gene TRBJ2-5; 8 bases are a match to TRBD2. The CDR3 contains 15 residues. Per the germline V gene, CDR1 is SEHNR and CDR2 is FQNEAQ (reference sequence). Trimming at V came to 5 bases and at J to 1 base, leaving 6 bases not matched to a gene. Here the CDR3 reads CASSLGLGIQETQYF. In DNA form, the CDR3 reads TGTGCCAGCAGCCTGGGACTAGGGATCCAAGAGACCCAGTACTTC.

The V call is TRBV28, the J call TRBJ2-7, with TRBD1 identical over 7 bases. The CDR3 loop spans 14 amino acids. The germline V gene encodes CDR1 MDHEN and CDR2 SYDVKM. The V segment lost 10 bases and the J segment 6 bases; nucleotides outside the gene matches: 15. The CDR3 here is CATSWTGLTLEQYF. The CDR3 coding sequence is TGTGCCACTTCCTGGACAGGTTTAACCCTCGAGCAGTACTTC.

The chain couples TRBV6-6 to TRBJ2-3; D uncertain. The CDR3 sequence is 14 residues long. Trimming shortened V by 8 bases and J by 1 base, and 13 bases separated the two germline ends. Germline V lookup: CDR1 MNHNY, CDR2 SVGAGI (reference sequence). CDR3 coding DNA: TGTGCCAGCGCCCAGGTCGAGGGCACAGATACGCAGTATTTT. It yields the protein CASAQVEGTDTQYF.

This clone was picked up one time. This CDR3 is also generated by other DNA sequences in the sample. The chain employs TRBV27 and TRBJ2-6; D may correspond to TRBD1 or TRBD2 (6 bases each). This CDR3 is built from 16 residues. From germline, CDR1 is MNHEY and CDR2 SMNVEV (reference sequence). Trimming shortened V by 0 bases and J by 1 base, and 7 bases separated the two germline ends. CDR3 sequence: CASSLSGGSGANVLTF. CDR3 in DNA: TGTGCCAGCAGTTTATCAGGGGGGTCTGGGGCCAACGTCCTGACTTTC.

The rearrangement links TRBV4-2 to TRBJ2-5; the match to TRBD2 covers 14 bases. Germline V gene data show CDR1 as LGHNA and CDR2 as YNFKEQ. The V and J ends lost 4 bases and 0 bases, in that order; junction bases with no gene match: 4. The CDR3 sequence is 17 residues long. The CDR3 region has the DNA TGTGCCAGCAGCCTGGGACTAGCGGGAGACGACCAAGAGACCCAGTACTTC. Its protein is CASSLGLAGDDQETQYF.

J is TRBJ2-1 and V is TRBV2; the D is unclear. The V end lost 7 bases, the J end lost 8 bases, and 12 bases lay between the germline ends. The CDR3 extends over 12 amino acids. The germline gives CDR1 SNHLY, CDR2 FYNNEI. The CDR3 coding sequence is TGTGCCAGCACCGAAGGGTGGGATGAGCAGTTCTTC. Its translation is CASTEGWDEQFF.

The rearrangement links TRBV30 to TRBJ1-1; D remains unclear. V lost 0 bases, J lost 2 bases, and 7 bases lay in between. This CDR3 is built from 13 residues. Germline CDR1 reads GTSNPN; CDR2 reads SVGIG (reference sequence). The CDR3 protein is CAWSVHSNTEAFF. The CDR3, as DNA: TGTGCCTGGAGTGTACACAGCAACACTGAAGCTTTCTTT.

This chain joins TRBV7-6 and TRBJ2-7; the match to TRBD1 covers 9 bases. In germline, CDR1 is SGHVS, CDR2 FNYEAQ. V trimming: 1 base; J trimming: 3 bases; junction bases outside the gene matches: 10. The CDR3 covers 17 residues. CDR3 nucleotide sequence: TGTGCCAGCAGCTTAGGGGATACCGGGACAGGGCGCTACGAGCAGTACTTC. The encoded protein is CASSLGDTGTGRYEQYF.

V usage is TRBV11-2 and J usage is TRBJ2-1, with no clear D. Germline-derived CDR1 and CDR2 are SGHAT and FQNNGV. The CDR3 sequence is 14 residues long. Trimming stripped 1 base from V and 2 bases from J, with 6 bases between. In nucleotides, the CDR3 is TGTGCCAGCAGCTTAGTCCCGGCCTACAATGAGCAGTTCTTC. Its protein is CASSLVPAYNEQFF.